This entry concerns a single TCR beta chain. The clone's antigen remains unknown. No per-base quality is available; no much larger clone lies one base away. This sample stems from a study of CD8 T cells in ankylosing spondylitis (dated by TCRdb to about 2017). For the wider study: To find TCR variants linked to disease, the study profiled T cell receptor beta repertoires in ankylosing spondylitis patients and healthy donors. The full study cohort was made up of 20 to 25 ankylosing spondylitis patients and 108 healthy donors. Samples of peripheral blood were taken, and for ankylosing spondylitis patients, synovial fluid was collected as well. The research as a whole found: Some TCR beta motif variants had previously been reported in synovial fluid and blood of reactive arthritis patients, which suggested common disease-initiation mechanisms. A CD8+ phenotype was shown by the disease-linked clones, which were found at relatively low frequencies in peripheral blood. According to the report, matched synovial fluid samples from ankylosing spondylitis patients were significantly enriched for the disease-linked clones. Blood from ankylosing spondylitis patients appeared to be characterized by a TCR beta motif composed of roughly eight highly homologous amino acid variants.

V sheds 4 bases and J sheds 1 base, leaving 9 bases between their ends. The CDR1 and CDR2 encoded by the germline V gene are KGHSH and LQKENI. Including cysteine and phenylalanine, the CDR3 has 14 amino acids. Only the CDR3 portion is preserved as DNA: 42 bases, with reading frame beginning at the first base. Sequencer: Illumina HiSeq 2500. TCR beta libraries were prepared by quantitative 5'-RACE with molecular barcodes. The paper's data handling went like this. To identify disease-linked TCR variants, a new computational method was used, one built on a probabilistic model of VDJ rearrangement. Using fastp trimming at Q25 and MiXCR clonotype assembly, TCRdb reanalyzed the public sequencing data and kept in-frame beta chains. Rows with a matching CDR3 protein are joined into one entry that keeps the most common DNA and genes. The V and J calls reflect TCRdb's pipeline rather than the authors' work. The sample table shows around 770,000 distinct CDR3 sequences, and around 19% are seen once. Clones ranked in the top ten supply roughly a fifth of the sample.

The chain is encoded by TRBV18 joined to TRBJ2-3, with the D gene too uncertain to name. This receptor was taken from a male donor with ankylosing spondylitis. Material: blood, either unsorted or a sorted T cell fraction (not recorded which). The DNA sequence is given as TGTGCCAGCTCACGGTTCGATCGCACAGATACGCAGTATTTT. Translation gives CASSRFDRTDTQYF.